These 12 T cell receptor beta chains came from one sample sequenced in a study of shared clonotypes between healthy human individuals. Libraries were prepared by immunoSEQ multiplex PCR; TCRdb keeps only in-frame clonotypes and omits some of them. The data show around 1.5 million clones, with around 98% seen just once and 0.4% to 0.55% held by the top ten. Sequenced material: naive CD4+ T cells sorted from blood. Subset indicated: CD45RA+ positively selected. These receptors were taken from a man aged 25-45 years in good health.

The gene calls are TRBV27 and TRBJ1-4; 7 bases agree with TRBD1. Germline V CDR1 and CDR2: MNHEY, SMNVEV (reference sequence). V gave up 8 bases and J gave up 0 bases; unmatched junction bases: 6. The CDR3 length is 15 residues. The CDR3 here is CASAGTAATNEKLFF. The CDR3 coding sequence is TGTGCCAGCGCCGGGACAGCAGCAACTAATGAAAAACTGTTTTTT.

The genes are TRBV5-4 and TRBJ1-2; D not certain. Trimming cost V 2 bases and J 4 bases, with 9 bases left between them. Germline V gives CDR1 SGHNT, CDR2 YYREEE (reference sequence). This CDR3 spans 13 amino acids. CDR3 protein: CASSLGRIYGYTF. CDR3 coding DNA: TGTGCCAGCAGCTTAGGACGGATCTATGGCTACACCTTC.

This clone was recorded once. In nucleotides, the CDR3 is TGCGCCAGCAGCCAAGACACACAGGGAAGCTACGAGCAGTACTTC. It encodes CASSQDTQGSYEQYF. This sequence joins TRBV4-3 and TRBJ2-7, with D perhaps matching TRBD1 (6 bases). The CDR3 spans 15 residues. Trimming cost V 0 bases and J 3 bases, with 12 bases left between them. CDR1 is LGHNA, CDR2 YSLEER, per germline.

This chain connects TRBV27 to TRBJ2-1; 9 positions match TRBD2. V trimming: 7 bases; J trimming: 4 bases; junction bases outside the gene matches: 11. The germline gives CDR1 MNHEY, CDR2 SMNVEV (reference sequence). The length of the CDR3 is 16 residues. In nucleotides, the CDR3 is TGTGCCAGCAAAAAAGGCGGGAGGGACAGATACAATGAGCAGTTCTTC. It translates to CASKKGGRDRYNEQFF.

This chain links TRBV4-1 with TRBJ2-3, with 8 nucleotides matching TRBD1. Germline V gene sequence: CDR1 MGHRA, CDR2 YSYEKL. The CDR3 contains 15 residues. J lost 2 bases, V lost 3 bases, and 4 bases had no gene match. Written as DNA, the CDR3 is TGCGCCAGCAGCCAGACAGGGGTATCCACAGATACGCAGTATTTT. Its protein is CASSQTGVSTDTQYF.

The chain joins TRBV11-3 to TRBJ2-3; TRBD2 might be the D (5 bases). CDR3 size: 18 residues. Trimming cost V 1 base and J 0 bases, with 17 bases left between them. CDR1 is SGHNT, CDR2 YENEEA, per germline. The CDR3 protein is CASSLVGVGGPSTDTQYF. In nucleotides, the CDR3 is TGTGCCAGCAGCTTAGTGGGCGTAGGCGGGCCTAGCACAGATACGCAGTATTTT.

CDR3 in DNA: TGCAGCGTTGGGTTGGGTTTCGAGCAGTACTTC. Its translation: CSVGLGFEQYF. V gene TRBV29-1 combines with J gene TRBJ2-7; the D is unclear. Between the trimmed V and J ends, which lost 4 bases and 6 bases, there was a span of 10 bases. This CDR3 contains 11 residues. Germline CDR1 and CDR2: SQVTM and ANQGSEA.

The chain combines TRBV11-3 with TRBJ2-1; D remains unclear. The CDR3 consists of 16 residues. Germline CDR1 SGHNT, CDR2 YENEEA. V shed 5 bases and J shed 6 bases, with 20 bases lying between them. CDR3 DNA sequence: TGTGCCAGCAGCCCCCGTTTTAGCCCGATCTTCAATGAGCAGTTCTTC. It translates to CASSPRFSPIFNEQFF.

The V and J genes are TRBV28 and TRBJ2-5; D might be TRBD2 (5 bases). Germline-derived CDR1 and CDR2 are MDHEN and SYDVKM. The CDR3 runs to 15 residues. Trimming left V 2 bases short and J 1 base short, with 11 bases between. The CDR3 loop is CASSLGERIQETQYF. In DNA form, the CDR3 reads TGTGCCAGCAGTTTAGGGGAGCGGATCCAAGAGACCCAGTACTTC.

This clone was recorded only once. This chain links TRBV6-1 with TRBJ2-7; D may correspond to TRBD1 or TRBD2 (6 bases each). Germline V gene data show CDR1 as MNHNS and CDR2 as SASEGT. CDR3 length equals 13 residues. Trimming pared 8 bases from V and 3 bases from J, leaving 14 bases between. The CDR3 sequence is CASRGPELYEQYF. CDR3 coding DNA: TGTGCCAGCCGGGGGCCGGAACTCTACGAGCAGTACTTC.

The CDR3 sequence: CASSPKAMSEQFF. The CDR3 bases are TGTGCCAGCTCACCAAAGGCCATGAGTGAGCAGTTCTTC. The chain has TRBV18 and TRBJ2-1, with D unclear. There are 13 residues in the CDR3. The V end was cut by 2 bases, the J end by 9 bases, with 11 bases between. Germline lookup yields CDR1 KGHSH and CDR2 LQKENI.

This chain uses TRBV9 with TRBJ2-2, with D unresolved. Germline CDR1 is SGDLS and CDR2 is YYNGEE. Trimming took 3 bases from V and 7 from J, leaving 7 bases between them. The CDR3 runs to 12 residues. Written as DNA, the CDR3 is TGTGCCAGCAGCGCGGAAGTCGGGGAGCTGTTTTTT. Amino acids: CASSAEVGELFF.